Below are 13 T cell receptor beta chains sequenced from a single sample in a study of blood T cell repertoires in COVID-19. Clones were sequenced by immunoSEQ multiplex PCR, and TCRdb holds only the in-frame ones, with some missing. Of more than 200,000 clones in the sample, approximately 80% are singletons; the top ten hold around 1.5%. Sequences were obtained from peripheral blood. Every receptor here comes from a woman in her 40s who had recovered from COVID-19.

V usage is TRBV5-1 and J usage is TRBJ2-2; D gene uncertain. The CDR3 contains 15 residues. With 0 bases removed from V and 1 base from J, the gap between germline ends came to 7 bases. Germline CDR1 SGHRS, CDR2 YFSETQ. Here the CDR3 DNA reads TGCGCCAGCAGCTTGGGAGCAGGGAACACCGGGGAGCTGTTTTTT. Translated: CASSLGAGNTGELFF.

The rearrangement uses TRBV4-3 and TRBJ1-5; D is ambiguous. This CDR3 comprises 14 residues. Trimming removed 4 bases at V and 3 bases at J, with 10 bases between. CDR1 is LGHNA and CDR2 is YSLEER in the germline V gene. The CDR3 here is CASSLTAANQPQHF. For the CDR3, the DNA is TGCGCCAGCAGCCTTACAGCGGCCAATCAGCCCCAGCATTTT.

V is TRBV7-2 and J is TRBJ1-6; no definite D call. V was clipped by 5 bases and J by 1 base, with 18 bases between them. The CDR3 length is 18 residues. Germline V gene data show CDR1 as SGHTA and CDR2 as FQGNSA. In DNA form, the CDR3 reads TGTGCCAGCAGCCCACCACCGAGTCCCAGGTCCTATAATTCACCCCTCCACTTT. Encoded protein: CASSPPPSPRSYNSPLHF. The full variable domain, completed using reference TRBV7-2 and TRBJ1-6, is GAGVSQSPSNKVTEKGKDVELRCDPISGHTALYWYRQSLGQGLEFLIYFQGNSAPDKSGLPSDRFSAERTGGSVSTLTIQRTQQEDSAVYLCASSPPPSPRSYNSPLHFGNGTRLTVT.

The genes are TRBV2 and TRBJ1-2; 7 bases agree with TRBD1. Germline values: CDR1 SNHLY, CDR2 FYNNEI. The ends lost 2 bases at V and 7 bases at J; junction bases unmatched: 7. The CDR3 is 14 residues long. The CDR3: CASSELIQGSGYTF. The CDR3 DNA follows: TGTGCCAGCAGTGAACTAATACAGGGGTCTGGCTACACCTTC.

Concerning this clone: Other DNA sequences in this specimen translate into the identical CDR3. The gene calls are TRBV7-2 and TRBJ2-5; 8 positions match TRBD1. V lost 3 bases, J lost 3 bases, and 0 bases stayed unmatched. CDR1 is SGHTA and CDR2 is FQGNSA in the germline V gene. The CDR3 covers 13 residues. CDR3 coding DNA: TGTGCCAGCAGCTTGGACAGGGAAGAGACCCAGTACTTC. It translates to CASSLDREETQYF.

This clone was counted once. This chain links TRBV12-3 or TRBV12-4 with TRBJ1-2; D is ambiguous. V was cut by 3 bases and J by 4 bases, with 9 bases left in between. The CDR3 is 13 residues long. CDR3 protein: CASSLGIPYGYTF. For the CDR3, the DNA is TGTGCCAGCAGTTTGGGCATCCCCTATGGCTACACCTTC.

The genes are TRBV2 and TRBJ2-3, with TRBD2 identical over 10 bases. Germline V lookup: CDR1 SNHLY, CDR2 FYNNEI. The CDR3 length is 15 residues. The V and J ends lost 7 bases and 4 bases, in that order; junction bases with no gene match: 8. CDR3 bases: TGTGCCAGCAACCTACTAGCGGGGTCCCCAGATACGCAGTATTTT. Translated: CASNLLAGSPDTQYF.

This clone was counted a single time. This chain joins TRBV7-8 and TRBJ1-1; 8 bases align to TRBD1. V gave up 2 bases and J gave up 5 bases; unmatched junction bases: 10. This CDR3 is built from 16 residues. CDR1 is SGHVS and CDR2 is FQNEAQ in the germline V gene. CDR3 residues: CASSLYFQGAGTEAFF. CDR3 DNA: TGTGCCAGCAGCTTATATTTCCAGGGGGCGGGGACTGAAGCTTTCTTT.

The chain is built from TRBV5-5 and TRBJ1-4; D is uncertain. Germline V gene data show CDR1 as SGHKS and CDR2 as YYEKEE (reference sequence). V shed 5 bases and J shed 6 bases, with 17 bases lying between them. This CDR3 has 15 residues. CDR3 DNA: TGTGCCAGCAGAGCCTCCCTTATTCGGGATGAAAAACTGTTTTTT. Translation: CASRASLIRDEKLFF.

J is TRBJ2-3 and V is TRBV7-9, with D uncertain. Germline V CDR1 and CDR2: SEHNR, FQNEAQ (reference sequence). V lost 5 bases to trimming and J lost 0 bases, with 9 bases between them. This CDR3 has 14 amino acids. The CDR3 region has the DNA TGTGCCAGCAGCCCCGAAGCTAGCACAGATACGCAGTATTTT. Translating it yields CASSPEASTDTQYF.

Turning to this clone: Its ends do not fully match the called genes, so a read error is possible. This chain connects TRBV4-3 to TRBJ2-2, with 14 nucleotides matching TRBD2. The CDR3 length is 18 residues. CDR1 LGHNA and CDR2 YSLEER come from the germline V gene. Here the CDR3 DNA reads TGCGTCAGCAGCCCCTACCCGACTAGCGGGGGGGCCACCGGGGAGCTGTTTTTT. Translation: CVSSPYPTSGGATGELFF.

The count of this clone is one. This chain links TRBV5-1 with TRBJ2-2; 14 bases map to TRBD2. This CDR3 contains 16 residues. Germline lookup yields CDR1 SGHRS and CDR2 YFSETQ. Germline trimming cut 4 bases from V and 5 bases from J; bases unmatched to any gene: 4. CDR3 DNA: TGCGCCAGCAGCGCGGGACTAGCGGGGGTTACCGGGGAGCTGTTTTTT. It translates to CASSAGLAGVTGELFF.

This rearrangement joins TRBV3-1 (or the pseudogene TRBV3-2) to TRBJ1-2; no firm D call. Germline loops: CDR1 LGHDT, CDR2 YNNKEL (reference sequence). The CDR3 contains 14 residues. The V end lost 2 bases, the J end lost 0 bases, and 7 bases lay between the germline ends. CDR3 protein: CASSQRTSNYGYTF. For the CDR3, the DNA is TGTGCCAGCAGCCAAAGAACATCTAACTATGGCTACACCTTC.